This T cell receptor (beta chain) was sequenced in a study of T cell responses to AZD1222 COVID-19 vaccine. Trimming took 1 base from V and 3 from J, leaving 6 bases between them. The CDR3 is made up of 13 amino acids. TCRdb keeps only in-frame clones here, not all; method: immunoSEQ multiplex PCR. The sample lists some 62,000 clones, over 60% seen once, with 11% to 15% in the top ten. Here the sequenced sample was peripheral blood, taken on day 0 of AZD1222 vaccination. J is TRBJ2-5 and V is TRBV12-3 or TRBV12-4, with D unclear. This TCR derives from an adult in good health. In DNA form, the CDR3 reads TGTGCCAGCAGTTTAGGTGACGAAGAGACCCAGTACTTC. Its translation is CASSLGDEETQYF.